The rows below give T cell receptor beta chains drawn from one sample of a study of T cell repertoires in cytomegalovirus infection. TCRdb analysed the reads with MiXCR anew, one entry per CDR3 protein. The data show around 310,000 distinct CDR3 sequences, 15% to 20% seen once. Sequences were obtained from PBMCs. These TCRs come from a human donor in good health (CMV status not recorded). Some clones in this sample may be carry-over from other donors' samples. The CDR3 runs from the conserved cysteine through the conserved F or W.

V	J	CDR3
TRBV5-1	TRBJ2-5	CASSFGENQETQYF
TRBV7-9	TRBJ1-2	CASSSGTGLYGYTF
TRBV7-9	TRBJ1-1	CASSSRQATTEAFF
TRBV28	TRBJ2-3	CASSPEGRSSATQYF
TRBV5-4	TRBJ2-4	CASSLSGTGSKVQYF
TRBV6-2/TRBV6-3	TRBJ2-7	CASSYYQYEQYF
TRBV7-2	TRBJ2-3	CASSERTDTDTQYF
TRBV7-8	TRBJ2-1	CASSFDPGNYNEQFF
TRBV7-2	TRBJ2-6	CASSLPGPRSGANVLTF
TRBV7-2	TRBJ2-1	CASSLELAGAFNEQFF
TRBV5-6	TRBJ2-3	CASSLKRTSSTDTQYF
TRBV9	TRBJ2-7	CASSVEGSYEQYF
TRBV6-6	TRBJ2-3	CASSYPGQGVVTDTQYF
TRBV7-2	TRBJ1-5	CASTNAYSNQPQHF
TRBV20-1	TRBJ1-5	CSAPGPLSNQPQHF
TRBV25-1	TRBJ1-6	CASSLTGGAGSPLHF
TRBV4-3	TRBJ1-1	CASSQDRENTEAFF
TRBV29-1	TRBJ2-1	CSGSTAGDEQFF
TRBV2	TRBJ2-1	CASSDLRGNEQFF
TRBV20-1	TRBJ2-5	CSARVPGLETQYF
TRBV9	TRBJ2-2	CASSGQTGANTGELFF
TRBV19	TRBJ1-1	CASSIAGYYEAFF
TRBV6-1	TRBJ2-7	CASRAGGTYEQYF
TRBV7-9	TRBJ2-1	CATRGDSSYNEQFF
TRBV4-1	TRBJ1-5	CASSQTTRVNQPQHF
TRBV27	TRBJ2-7	CASTKRGASGGYYEQYF
TRBV5-1	TRBJ2-1	CASSLQNVEAYNEQFF
TRBV2	TRBJ2-3	CASGGQVIFGTDTQYF
TRBV7-2	TRBJ2-3	CASSLETSGTDTQYF
TRBV4-1	TRBJ2-7	CASSQDRHNAYEQYF
TRBV29-1	TRBJ2-6	CSVDVGSSGANVLTF
TRBV7-9	TRBJ1-1	CASSFSRGSGPTEAFF
TRBV7-2	TRBJ2-1	CASSPRTTSYNEQFF
TRBV7-2	TRBJ1-2	CASSSLSGGQGYGYTF
TRBV7-2	TRBJ2-1	CASSLSMSRLAGRINEQFF
TRBV19	TRBJ2-6	CASSMETGGARGANVLTF
TRBV5-6	TRBJ1-5	CASSRQDQPQHF
TRBV12-3/TRBV12-4	TRBJ1-1	CASTGRPWMRDMNTEAFF
TRBV19	TRBJ2-7	CASSERQGLSEQYF
TRBV7-2	TRBJ2-7	CASSWDARGNEQYF
TRBV15	TRBJ1-1	CATSRDYVAGNTEAFF
TRBV20-1	TRBJ2-3	CSAPGTSNTDTQYF
TRBV25-1	TRBJ1-5	CASSTTGSNQPQHF
TRBV29-1	TRBJ2-7	CSVEGGSPSYEQYF
TRBV2	TRBJ1-2	CASSLAGGANGGYTF
TRBV27	TRBJ2-2	CASAPGLTGELFF
TRBV28	TRBJ2-1	CASTLGDRAYNEQFF